This T cell receptor (beta chain) comes out of a study of CD4+ T cells in melanoma (dated by TCRdb to between 2020 and 2023). Background on the whole study: Neoantigen-specific CD4+ T cells in human melanoma were what the study investigated. General conclusions and limits of the study: The report described a correlation between neoantigen-specific CD4+ T cells and the function of CD8+ T cells, macrophages and B cells. Diverse differentiation states were reported to be shown by neoantigen-specific CD4+ T cells in melanoma.

Patients with melanoma were used as donors. Library prep was done by the immunoSEQ multiplex PCR assay. TCRdb holds this immuneACCESS table with in-frame rearrangements only. Some clones are missing; in checked studies, unresolved V genes explain under half, and the rest has no known cause. This sample lists about 140,000 clones; 92% were detected once. Of the sample, 1.5% is held by the ten largest clones. From the germline V gene (reference sequence), CDR1 is MNHNY and CDR2 is SVGAGI. The CDR3 spans 16 residues, from the cysteine through the phenylalanine. Solely the CDR3 DNA is kept, with 48 bases framed from the first base. V ends up 6 bases short and J 7 bases short, with an unmatched junction base count of 15. In regard to this clone: The antigen this receptor binds is unknown. Base qualities were left out, and no much larger clone turns up one base away.

The receptor's source is a human donor with melanoma. Recombination linked TRBV6-6 to TRBJ2-1, with 7 central nucleotides matching TRBD1. The sequenced DNA is TGTGCCAGCAGCAAACGCCGACAGGGTAATGTGAATGAGCAGTTCTTC. Its coded protein is CASSKRRQGNVNEQFF.